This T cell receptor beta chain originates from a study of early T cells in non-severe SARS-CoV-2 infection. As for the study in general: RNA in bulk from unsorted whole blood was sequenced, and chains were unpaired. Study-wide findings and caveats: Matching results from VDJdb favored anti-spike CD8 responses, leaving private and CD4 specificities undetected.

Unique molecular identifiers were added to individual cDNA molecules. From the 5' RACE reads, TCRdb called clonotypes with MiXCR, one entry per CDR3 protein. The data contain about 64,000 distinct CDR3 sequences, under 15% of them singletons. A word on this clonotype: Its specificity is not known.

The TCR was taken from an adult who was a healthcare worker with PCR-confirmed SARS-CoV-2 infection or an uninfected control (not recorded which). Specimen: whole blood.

The CDR3 sequence is CAIQGASSSYNEQFF. CDR3 DNA sequence: TGTGCCATCCAGGGGGCTAGCTCCTCCTACAATGAGCAGTTCTTC. The rearrangement uses TRBV10-3 and TRBJ2-1; 8 bases map to TRBD1. The CDR3 length is 15 residues. Trimming took 8 bases from V and 0 from J; bases not matched to a gene: 6. Germline V lookup: CDR1 ENHRY, CDR2 SYGVKD.